Described below is a single T cell receptor (beta chain) sequence and its context. This sample was taken from a study of blood T cell repertoires in COVID-19. Across the whole study: T cells, B-cell-depleted T cells, or PBMCs supplied cDNA or gDNA.

In the original workflow: Estimated nucleated cell counts came from reference gene primer amplification. The data were produced by immunoSEQ multiplex PCR, yet TCRdb's version contains in-frame clones alone and is incomplete. V, J and clone size are taken as reported in that table, and D and trimming were inferred from the DNA itself. The sample lists tens of thousands of clones, nearly 90% occurring once. The germline V and J ends were trimmed by 3 bases and 10 bases, with 17 bases remaining between them. This CDR3 is built from 14 residues. Per germline, CDR1 SGHNT and CDR2 YYREEE (reference sequence).

This TCR derives from a man in his forties or fifties with active COVID-19. Sequencing was done on a sample of peripheral blood. The chain is built from TRBV5-4 and TRBJ2-1; TRBD1 might be the D (6 bases). The CDR3 loop reads CASSSQGMVREQFF. CDR3 bases: TGTGCCAGCAGCTCACAGGGTATGGTAAGAGAGCAGTTCTTC.